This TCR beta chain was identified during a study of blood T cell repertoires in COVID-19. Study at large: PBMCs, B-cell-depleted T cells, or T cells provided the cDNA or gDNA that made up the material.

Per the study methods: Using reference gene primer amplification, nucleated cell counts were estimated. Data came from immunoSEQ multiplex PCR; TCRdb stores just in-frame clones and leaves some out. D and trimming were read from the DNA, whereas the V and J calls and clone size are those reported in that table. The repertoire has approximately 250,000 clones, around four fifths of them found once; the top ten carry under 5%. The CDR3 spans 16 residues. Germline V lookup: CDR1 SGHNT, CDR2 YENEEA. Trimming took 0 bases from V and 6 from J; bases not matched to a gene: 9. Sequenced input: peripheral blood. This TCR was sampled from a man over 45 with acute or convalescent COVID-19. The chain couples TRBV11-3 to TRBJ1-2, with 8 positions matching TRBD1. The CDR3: CASSLDFGQGNDGYTF. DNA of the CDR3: TGTGCCAGCAGCTTAGATTTTGGACAGGGAAACGATGGCTACACCTTC.